This T cell receptor (beta chain) was recorded in a study of technical replicates of blood from four donors. The count of this clone is one. V was pared by 2 bases and J by 6 bases, with 3 bases of the junction left unmatched. The CDR3 extends over 13 amino acids. CDR1 SNHLY and CDR2 FYNNEI come from the germline V gene. The assay was immunoSEQ multiplex PCR, and TCRdb's table has in-frame clones only and misses some. The top ten clones hold under 6.5% of a sample with roughly 68,000 clones, around nine tenths of them seen once. This receptor was obtained from a human donor in good health. Some clones in this sample may be carry-over from other donors' samples. Sequencing input: PBMCs. This sequence joins TRBV2 and TRBJ1-1, with 7 nucleotides matching TRBD1. For the CDR3, the DNA is TGTGCCAGCAGTGAAAGGGGACAGTCTGAAGCTTTCTTT. This encodes CASSERGQSEAFF.